Listed below are T cell receptor beta chains from one sample, sequenced in a study of blood T cell repertoires in COVID-19. Clones were sequenced by immunoSEQ multiplex PCR, and TCRdb holds only the in-frame ones, with some missing. The sample has roughly 70,000 clones, 80% seen once. The sample was peripheral blood. These receptors all come from a human donor in a cohort sampled during active COVID-19. Each CDR3 is given with its conserved first and last residue. The D gene is left open where the match is weak. Not every row has a clone size; where given, it reads once, few, many or a size class.

abundance: NA; d_gene: TRBD1; j_gene: TRBJ2-2; v_gene: TRBV6-5; CDR3nt: TGTGCCAGCAGCCGACAGGGGGCTAAAACCGGGGAGCTGTTTTTT; CDR3aa: CASSRQGAKTGELFF
abundance: NA; d_gene: NA; j_gene: TRBJ1-3; v_gene: TRBV19; CDR3nt: TGTGCCAGTACCCCGACTCACCGATACCCGTCTGGAAACACCATATATTTT; CDR3aa: CASTPTHRYPSGNTIYF
abundance: NA; d_gene: NA; j_gene: TRBJ1-4; v_gene: TRBV4-3; CDR3nt: TGCGCCAGCAGCCAAGATGCGGGGGCGGGTAATGAAAAACTGTTTTTT; CDR3aa: CASSQDAGAGNEKLFF
abundance: few; d_gene: TRBD1; j_gene: TRBJ1-4; v_gene: TRBV5-4; CDR3nt: TGTGCCAGCAGCTGGACAGGGGATGAAAAACTGTTTTTT; CDR3aa: CASSWTGDEKLFF
abundance: few; d_gene: TRBD2; j_gene: TRBJ2-6; v_gene: TRBV5-6; CDR3nt: TGTGCCAGCAGCCCGACTAGCGGGAGGAAAGGGGCCAACGTCCTGACTTTC; CDR3aa: CASSPTSGRKGANVLTF
abundance: NA; d_gene: NA; j_gene: TRBJ1-2; v_gene: TRBV5-1; CDR3nt: TGCGCCAGCAGCTTGGATACTGGGAGAACCTACACCTTC; CDR3aa: CASSLDTGRTYTF
abundance: once; d_gene: TRBD1; j_gene: TRBJ1-1; v_gene: TRBV5-1; CDR3nt: TGCGCCAGCAGCTCCGGGACAGGGATGACTGAAGCTTTCTTT; CDR3aa: CASSSGTGMTEAFF
abundance: NA; d_gene: TRBD2; j_gene: TRBJ2-3; v_gene: TRBV9; CDR3nt: TGTGCCAGCAGCGTTAGCGGGATTAGCACAGATACGCAGTATTTT; CDR3aa: CASSVSGISTDTQYF
abundance: once; d_gene: NA; j_gene: TRBJ2-7; v_gene: TRBV13; CDR3nt: TGTGCCAGCAGCGACGGACAGAAGAAGTACTTC; CDR3aa: CASSDGQKKYF
abundance: NA; d_gene: NA; j_gene: TRBJ1-1; v_gene: TRBV2; CDR3nt: TGTGCCAGCAGGTCTGCGGCTAGGGCTTTCTTT; CDR3aa: CASRSAARAFF
abundance: NA; d_gene: NA; j_gene: TRBJ2-1; v_gene: TRBV27; CDR3nt: TGTGCCAGCAGTTTACGGAGGGGTGAGCAGTTCTTC; CDR3aa: CASSLRRGEQFF
abundance: once; d_gene: NA; j_gene: TRBJ2-5; v_gene: TRBV21-1; CDR3nt: TGTGCCAGCAGCAAAGCTAGGGGGGGTCAAGAGACCCAGTACTTC; CDR3aa: CASSKARGGQETQYF
abundance: NA; d_gene: NA; j_gene: TRBJ2-1; v_gene: TRBV28; CDR3nt: TGTGCCAGCAGTTTAAGCAGGGCTGAGCAGTTCTTC; CDR3aa: CASSLSRAEQFF
abundance: few; d_gene: NA; j_gene: TRBJ1-1; v_gene: TRBV27; CDR3nt: TGTGCCAGCAGTTTAACGGCCGGGACATCCAACACTGAAGCTTTCTTT; CDR3aa: CASSLTAGTSNTEAFF
abundance: NA; d_gene: NA; j_gene: TRBJ1-6; v_gene: TRBV7-2; CDR3nt: TGTGCCAGCAGTAGTATGAATTCACCCCTCCACTTT; CDR3aa: CASSSMNSPLHF
abundance: NA; d_gene: NA; j_gene: TRBJ1-1; v_gene: TRBV11-1; CDR3nt: TGTGCCAGCAGCGATCTCCGGAGAATGAACACTGAAGCTTTCTTT; CDR3aa: CASSDLRRMNTEAFF
abundance: NA; d_gene: TRBD1; j_gene: TRBJ2-1; v_gene: TRBV19; CDR3nt: TGTGCCAGTAGTAACAGGGGGTATAGCTCCTACAATGAGCAGTTCTTC; CDR3aa: CASSNRGYSSYNEQFF
abundance: NA; d_gene: NA; j_gene: TRBJ1-3; v_gene: TRBV10-3; CDR3nt: TGTGCCATCAGTGAGTCGACGGGGAACACCATATATTTT; CDR3aa: CAISESTGNTIYF
abundance: NA; d_gene: TRBD1; j_gene: TRBJ2-3; v_gene: TRBV5-6; CDR3nt: TGTGCCAGCAGCTTCGCAGGGGGCCCTCTGCCTTACACAGATACGCAGTATTTT; CDR3aa: CASSFAGGPLPYTDTQYF
abundance: NA; d_gene: TRBD1; j_gene: TRBJ1-4; v_gene: TRBV18; CDR3nt: TGTGCCAGCTCCTCGGACAGGGGGCGTGGAAGTGAAAAACTGTTTTTT; CDR3aa: CASSSDRGRGSEKLFF
abundance: few; d_gene: NA; j_gene: TRBJ2-7; v_gene: TRBV15; CDR3nt: TGTGCCACCAGCAGGCGACTAGAGAGCTACGAGCAGTACTTC; CDR3aa: CATSRRLESYEQYF
abundance: NA; d_gene: TRBD2; j_gene: TRBJ2-7; v_gene: TRBV27; CDR3nt: TGTGCCAGCAGTCTAGCGGGAGCCCCCCTAGTCGAGCAGTACTTC; CDR3aa: CASSLAGAPLVEQYF
abundance: NA; d_gene: NA; j_gene: TRBJ1-4; v_gene: TRBV5-1; CDR3nt: TGCGCCAGCAGCTGGCAAAGAGGAAGGGGGGAAAAACTGTTTTTT; CDR3aa: CASSWQRGRGEKLFF
abundance: few; d_gene: NA; j_gene: TRBJ2-2; v_gene: TRBV21-1; CDR3nt: TGTGCCAGCAGCGCCATCCCACAGGGGTTTAACACCGGGGAGCTGTTTTTT; CDR3aa: CASSAIPQGFNTGELFF
abundance: few; d_gene: NA; j_gene: TRBJ1-2; v_gene: TRBV5-1; CDR3nt: TGCGCCAGCAGCTTGGTCCCTGACTATGGCTACACCTTC; CDR3aa: CASSLVPDYGYTF
abundance: NA; d_gene: TRBD2; j_gene: TRBJ2-3; v_gene: TRBV6-2/TRBV6-3; CDR3nt: TGTGCCAGCAGTTACCTAGCGGCGGGGAAGCGGACGCAGTATTTT; CDR3aa: CASSYLAAGKRTQYF
abundance: NA; d_gene: NA; j_gene: TRBJ2-6; v_gene: TRBV30; CDR3nt: TGTGCCTGGAGAGGGAGCTCTGGGGCCAACGTCCTGACTTTC; CDR3aa: CAWRGSSGANVLTF
abundance: NA; d_gene: NA; j_gene: TRBJ1-1; v_gene: TRBV6-5; CDR3nt: TGTGCCAGCAGACCACAGGAGATGAACACTGAAGCTTTCTTT; CDR3aa: CASRPQEMNTEAFF
abundance: few; d_gene: TRBD2; j_gene: TRBJ2-1; v_gene: TRBV27; CDR3nt: TGTGCCAGCATAAGCCTAGCGGGAGCTAATGAGCAGTTCTTC; CDR3aa: CASISLAGANEQFF
abundance: NA; d_gene: NA; j_gene: TRBJ1-3; v_gene: TRBV28; CDR3nt: TGTGCCAGCAGTCGTCACAGGGTGGCTGGAAACACCATATATTTT; CDR3aa: CASSRHRVAGNTIYF
abundance: NA; d_gene: TRBD1; j_gene: TRBJ1-6; v_gene: TRBV3-1/TRBV3-2; CDR3nt: TGTGCCAGCACCTCAAGGGGAAGACAGGGGGGTAATTCACCCCTCCACTTT; CDR3aa: CASTSRGRQGGNSPLHF
abundance: NA; d_gene: TRBD1; j_gene: TRBJ1-6; v_gene: TRBV10-3; CDR3nt: TGTGCCATCAGTACAGGGGCGGGGAATTCACCCCTCCACTTT; CDR3aa: CAISTGAGNSPLHF
abundance: NA; d_gene: NA; j_gene: TRBJ2-7; v_gene: TRBV27; CDR3nt: TGTGCCAGCAGTGCCCTGGAGGGGCTAACCTACGAGCAGTACTTC; CDR3aa: CASSALEGLTYEQYF
abundance: NA; d_gene: TRBD1; j_gene: TRBJ1-2; v_gene: TRBV30; CDR3nt: TGTGCCTGGAGTCCCGGTGGGCAGGGGGCTCGTGGCTACACCTTC; CDR3aa: CAWSPGGQGARGYTF
abundance: NA; d_gene: NA; j_gene: TRBJ2-5; v_gene: TRBV28; CDR3nt: TGTGCCAGCAGTTCCCGCCTTGTAGCAGACCAAGAGACCCAGTACTTC; CDR3aa: CASSSRLVADQETQYF
abundance: NA; d_gene: NA; j_gene: TRBJ1-1; v_gene: TRBV6-4; CDR3nt: TGTGCCAGCAGTAAAGAACAGGGTATCGGCACTGAAGCTTTCTTT; CDR3aa: CASSKEQGIGTEAFF
abundance: NA; d_gene: TRBD2; j_gene: TRBJ2-7; v_gene: TRBV14; CDR3nt: TGTGCCAGCAGCCAAAAACTAGCGGCTTTCTACGAGCAGTACTTC; CDR3aa: CASSQKLAAFYEQYF
abundance: NA; d_gene: TRBD1; j_gene: TRBJ2-7; v_gene: TRBV6-5; CDR3nt: TGTGCCAGCAGCACCGGGACAGGGCTCTACGAGCAGTACTTC; CDR3aa: CASSTGTGLYEQYF
abundance: few; d_gene: NA; j_gene: TRBJ2-7; v_gene: TRBV11-2; CDR3nt: TGTGCCAGCAGCTTATCGGTCGAGCAGTACTTC; CDR3aa: CASSLSVEQYF
abundance: few; d_gene: TRBD1; j_gene: TRBJ2-6; v_gene: TRBV6-2/TRBV6-3; CDR3nt: TGTGCCAGCAGCCGGACAGGGACCGGGGCCAACGTCCTGACTTTC; CDR3aa: CASSRTGTGANVLTF
abundance: NA; d_gene: NA; j_gene: TRBJ1-1; v_gene: TRBV3-1/TRBV3-2; CDR3nt: TGTGCCAGCAGCCTCCAGGGAGGGGACACTGAAGCTTTCTTT; CDR3aa: CASSLQGGDTEAFF
abundance: few; d_gene: TRBD1; j_gene: TRBJ1-1; v_gene: TRBV4-3; CDR3nt: TGCGCCAGCAGCCACGGGACAGCGAACACTGAAGCTTTCTTT; CDR3aa: CASSHGTANTEAFF
abundance: once; d_gene: TRBD2; j_gene: TRBJ2-7; v_gene: TRBV27; CDR3nt: TGTGCCAGCAGTTTAAGGATGGGTTTAGCGGGAGCCTACTCCTACGAGCAGTACTTC; CDR3aa: CASSLRMGLAGAYSYEQYF
abundance: NA; d_gene: TRBD2; j_gene: TRBJ2-1; v_gene: TRBV7-8; CDR3nt: TGTGCCAGCAGCTTAGCCATTCTAGCGGGAGCTAACAATGAGCAGTTCTTC; CDR3aa: CASSLAILAGANNEQFF
abundance: NA; d_gene: TRBD2; j_gene: TRBJ2-5; v_gene: TRBV6-5; CDR3nt: TGTGCCAGCAGTTACGCGAGGACTAGCGGGAGGGAGACCCAGTACTTC; CDR3aa: CASSYARTSGRETQYF
abundance: NA; d_gene: TRBD2; j_gene: TRBJ2-7; v_gene: TRBV5-1; CDR3nt: TGCGCCAGCAGCATCAGCGGGGGAGTCTACGAGCAGTACTTC; CDR3aa: CASSISGGVYEQYF
abundance: NA; d_gene: TRBD1; j_gene: TRBJ2-7; v_gene: TRBV9; CDR3nt: TGTGCCAGCAGCGTAGCTGGACAGGCTAACTACGAGCAGTACTTC; CDR3aa: CASSVAGQANYEQYF
abundance: NA; d_gene: NA; j_gene: TRBJ2-6; v_gene: TRBV19; CDR3nt: TGTGCCAGTAGTAACCCCCGGGATCAATCCTCTGGGGCCAACGTCCTGACTTTC; CDR3aa: CASSNPRDQSSGANVLTF